This T cell receptor (beta chain) was documented in a study of T cell responses to AZD1222 COVID-19 vaccine. As to this clone: Its specificity is unknown.

Overall study results and limits: Donor demographics were predominantly white British with a female majority; clonal diversity may be underestimated. Baseline seropositivity characterized only a handful of AZD1222 recipients. Regions 160-218 and 743-854 dominated among vaccine-associated CD4 TCRs spanning spike. Reports indicate that nearly half of spike-specific TCRs are directed at unmutated variant regions.

V dropped 2 bases and J dropped 4; count of bases not matched to a gene: 11. The CDR3 has 17 amino acids. Germline V gene sequence: CDR1 KGHSH, CDR2 LQKENI. TCRdb's copy holds only in-frame clones and misses some; the assay was immunoSEQ multiplex PCR. The data contain 90,000 to 150,000 clones, over 75% of them singletons. V and J are TRBV18 and TRBJ2-3; 8 bases are shared with TRBD1. The sequence was obtained from an adult who received the MenACWY meningococcal vaccine as a control. The material sequenced was peripheral blood, taken 28 days after the second dose of the MenACWY control vaccine. CDR3 nucleotides: TGTGCCAGCTCACCAGGGGACGCAGGGGGCCGTGCAGATACGCAGTATTTT. Encoded protein: CASSPGDAGGRADTQYF.